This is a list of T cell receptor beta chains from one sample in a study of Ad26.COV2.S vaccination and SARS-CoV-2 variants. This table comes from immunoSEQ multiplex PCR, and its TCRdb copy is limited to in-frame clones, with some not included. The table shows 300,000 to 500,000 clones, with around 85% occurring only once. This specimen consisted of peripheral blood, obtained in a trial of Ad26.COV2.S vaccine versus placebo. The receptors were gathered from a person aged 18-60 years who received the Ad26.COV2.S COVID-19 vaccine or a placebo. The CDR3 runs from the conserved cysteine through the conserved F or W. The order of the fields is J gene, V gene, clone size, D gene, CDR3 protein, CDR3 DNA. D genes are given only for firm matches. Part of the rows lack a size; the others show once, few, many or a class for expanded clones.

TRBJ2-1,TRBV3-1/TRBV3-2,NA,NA,CASSPSVRGALFF,TGTGCCAGCAGCCCATCTGTCCGGGGGGCCCTGTTCTTC
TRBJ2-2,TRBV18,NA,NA,CASSPRRVENTGELFF,TGTGCCAGCTCACCAAGGAGAGTAGAGAACACCGGGGAGCTGTTTTTT
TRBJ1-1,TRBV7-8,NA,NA,CASSLPRRGGLWGEAFF,TGTGCCAGCAGCTTACCCCGAAGGGGGGGCCTTTGGGGTGAAGCTTTCTTT
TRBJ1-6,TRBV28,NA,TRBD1,CASSHDGQVNSPLHF,TGTGCCAGCAGTCATGACGGACAGGTGAATTCACCCCTCCACTTT
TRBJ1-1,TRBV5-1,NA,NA,CASSFSRNTEAFF,TGCGCCAGCAGCTTTTCAAGGAACACTGAAGCTTTCTTT
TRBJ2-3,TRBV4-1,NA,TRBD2,CASSKREGNTDTQYF,TGCGCCAGCAGCAAGAGGGAGGGCAACACAGATACGCAGTATTTT
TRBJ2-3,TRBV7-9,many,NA,CASSVEEGEADTQYF,TGTGCCAGCAGCGTGGAAGAGGGGGAGGCAGATACGCAGTATTTT
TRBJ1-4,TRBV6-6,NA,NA,CASSYSGAPGEKLFF,TGTGCCAGCAGTTACTCGGGGGCCCCGGGGGAAAAACTGTTTTTT
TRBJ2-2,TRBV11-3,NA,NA,CASSLDQIGELFF,TGTGCCAGCAGCTTAGATCAAATCGGGGAGCTGTTTTTT
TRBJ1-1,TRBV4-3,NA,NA,CASSQDRGTEAFF,TGCGCCAGCAGCCAAGATCGCGGCACTGAAGCTTTCTTT
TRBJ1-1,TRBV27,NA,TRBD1,CASSLSRTGPEAFF,TGTGCCAGCAGTTTATCTAGGACAGGGCCTGAAGCTTTCTTT
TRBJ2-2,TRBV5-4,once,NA,CASSFGGELFF,TGTGCCAGCAGCTTCGGCGGGGAGCTGTTTTTT
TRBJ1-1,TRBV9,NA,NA,CASSPIDSFTEAFF,TGTGCCAGCAGCCCAATCGACAGTTTCACTGAAGCTTTCTTT
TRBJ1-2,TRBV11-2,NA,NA,CASSFPLGDGYTF,TGTGCCAGCAGCTTTCCCCTAGGCGATGGCTACACCTTC
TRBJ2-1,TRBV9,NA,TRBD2,CASSVSPGGEQFF,TGTGCCAGCAGCGTATCACCGGGGGGTGAGCAGTTCTTC
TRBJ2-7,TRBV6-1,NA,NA,CASSEALSAYEQYF,TGTGCCAGCAGTGAAGCTCTCTCCGCCTACGAGCAGTACTTC
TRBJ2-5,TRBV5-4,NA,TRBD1,CASSDRGRGETQYF,TGTGCCAGCAGCGACAGGGGGCGCGGGGAGACCCAGTACTTC
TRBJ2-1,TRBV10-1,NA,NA,CASSASLSSYNEQFF,TGCGCCAGCAGTGCATCCCTGAGCTCCTACAATGAGCAGTTCTTC
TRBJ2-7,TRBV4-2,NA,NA,CASSRTDVSSYEQYF,TGTGCCAGCAGCCGAACTGACGTGAGCTCCTACGAGCAGTACTTC
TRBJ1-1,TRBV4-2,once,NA,CASSQDPRAPEAFF,TGTGCCAGCAGCCAGGACCCCAGGGCCCCTGAAGCTTTCTTT
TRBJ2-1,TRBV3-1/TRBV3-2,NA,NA,CASSQSWVVNEQFF,TGTGCCAGCAGCCAATCTTGGGTGGTTAATGAGCAGTTCTTC
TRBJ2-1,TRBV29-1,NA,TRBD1,CSAEPGGRNEQFF,TGCAGCGCCGAGCCAGGGGGTCGCAATGAGCAGTTCTTC
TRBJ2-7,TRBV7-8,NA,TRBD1,CASSKYRGRELYEQYF,TGTGCCAGCAGCAAATACAGGGGCCGAGAACTCTACGAGCAGTACTTC
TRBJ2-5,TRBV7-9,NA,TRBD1,CASSFGQVGETQYF,TGTGCCAGCAGCTTTGGACAGGTCGGGGAGACCCAGTACTTC
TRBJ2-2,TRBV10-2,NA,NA,CASRTGPPGELFF,TGCGCCAGCAGGACAGGTCCCCCCGGGGAGCTGTTTTTT